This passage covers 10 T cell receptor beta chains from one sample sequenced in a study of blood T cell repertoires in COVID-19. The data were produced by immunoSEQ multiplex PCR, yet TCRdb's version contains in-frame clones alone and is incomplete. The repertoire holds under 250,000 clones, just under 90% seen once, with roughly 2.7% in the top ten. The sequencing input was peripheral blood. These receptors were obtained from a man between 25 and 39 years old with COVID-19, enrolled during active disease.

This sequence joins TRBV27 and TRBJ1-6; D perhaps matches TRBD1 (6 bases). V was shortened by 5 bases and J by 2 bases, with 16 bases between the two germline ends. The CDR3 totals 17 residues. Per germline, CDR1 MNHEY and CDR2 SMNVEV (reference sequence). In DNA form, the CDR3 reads TGTGCCAGCAGTCCCCCCAGGGGAGATCCCTATAATTCACCCCTCCACTTT. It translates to CASSPPRGDPYNSPLHF.

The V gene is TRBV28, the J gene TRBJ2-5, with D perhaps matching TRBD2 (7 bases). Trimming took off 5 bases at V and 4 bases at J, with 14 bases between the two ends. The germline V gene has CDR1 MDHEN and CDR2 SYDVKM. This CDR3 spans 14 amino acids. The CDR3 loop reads CASSPNGGLETQYF. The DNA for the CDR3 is TGTGCCAGCAGTCCGAACGGGGGGCTAGAGACCCAGTACTTC.

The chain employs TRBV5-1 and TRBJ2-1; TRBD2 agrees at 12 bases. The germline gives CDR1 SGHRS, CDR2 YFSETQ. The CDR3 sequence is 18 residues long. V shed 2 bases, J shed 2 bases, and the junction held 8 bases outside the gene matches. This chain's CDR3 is CASSFLAGGPGTYNEQFF. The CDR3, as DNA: TGCGCCAGCAGCTTTCTAGCGGGAGGGCCCGGGACCTACAATGAGCAGTTCTTC.

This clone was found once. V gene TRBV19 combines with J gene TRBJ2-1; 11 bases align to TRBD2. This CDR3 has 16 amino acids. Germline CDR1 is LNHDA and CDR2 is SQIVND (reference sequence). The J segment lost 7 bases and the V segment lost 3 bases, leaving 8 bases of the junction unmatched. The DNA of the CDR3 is TGTGCCAGTAGTATGCAGTGGGCTAGCGGGAGGAATGAGCAGTTCTTC. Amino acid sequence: CASSMQWASGRNEQFF.

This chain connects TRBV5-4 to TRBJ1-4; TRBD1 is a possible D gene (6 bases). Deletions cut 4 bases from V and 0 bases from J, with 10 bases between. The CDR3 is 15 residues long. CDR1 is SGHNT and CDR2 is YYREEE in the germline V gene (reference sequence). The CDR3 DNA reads TGTGCCAGCAGCCGAGGGGGTACAACTAATGAAAAACTGTTTTTT. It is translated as CASSRGGTTNEKLFF.

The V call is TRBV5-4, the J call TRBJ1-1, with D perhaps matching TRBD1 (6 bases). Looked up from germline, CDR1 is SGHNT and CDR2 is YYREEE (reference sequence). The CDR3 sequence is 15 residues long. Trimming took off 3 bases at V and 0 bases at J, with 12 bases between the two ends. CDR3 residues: CASSSPGQLNTEAFF. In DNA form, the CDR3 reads TGTGCCAGCAGCTCGCCGGGACAATTGAACACTGAAGCTTTCTTT.

CDR3 protein: CASRRTGTDTQYF. The CDR3 bases are TGTGCCAGCCGAAGGACAGGGACAGATACGCAGTATTTT. V gene TRBV11-2 combines with J gene TRBJ2-3; TRBD1 matches 8 bases. With 8 bases clipped from V and 3 bases from J, the junction kept 4 bases outside the gene matches. CDR3 size: 13 residues. Germline V lookup: CDR1 SGHAT, CDR2 FQNNGV.

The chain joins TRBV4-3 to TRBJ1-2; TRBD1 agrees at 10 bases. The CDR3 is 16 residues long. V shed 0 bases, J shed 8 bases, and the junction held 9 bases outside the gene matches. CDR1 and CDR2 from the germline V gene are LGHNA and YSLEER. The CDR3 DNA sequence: TGCGCCAGCAGCCAAGATCTCCTGGGACAGGGGAGCGGCTACACCTTC. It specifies CASSQDLLGQGSGYTF.

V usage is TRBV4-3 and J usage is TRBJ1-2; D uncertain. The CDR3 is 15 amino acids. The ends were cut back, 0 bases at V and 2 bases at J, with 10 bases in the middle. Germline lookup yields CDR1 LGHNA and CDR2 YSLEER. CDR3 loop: CASSQEHSLNYGYTF. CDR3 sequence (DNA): TGCGCCAGCAGCCAAGAACACAGCTTGAACTATGGCTACACCTTC.

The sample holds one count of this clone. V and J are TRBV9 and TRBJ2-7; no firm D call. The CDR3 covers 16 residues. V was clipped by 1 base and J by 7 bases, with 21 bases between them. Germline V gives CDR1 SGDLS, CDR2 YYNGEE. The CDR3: CASSVSHRVSLGEQYF. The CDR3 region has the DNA TGTGCCAGCAGCGTAAGTCATCGAGTGAGCCTAGGAGAGCAGTACTTC.